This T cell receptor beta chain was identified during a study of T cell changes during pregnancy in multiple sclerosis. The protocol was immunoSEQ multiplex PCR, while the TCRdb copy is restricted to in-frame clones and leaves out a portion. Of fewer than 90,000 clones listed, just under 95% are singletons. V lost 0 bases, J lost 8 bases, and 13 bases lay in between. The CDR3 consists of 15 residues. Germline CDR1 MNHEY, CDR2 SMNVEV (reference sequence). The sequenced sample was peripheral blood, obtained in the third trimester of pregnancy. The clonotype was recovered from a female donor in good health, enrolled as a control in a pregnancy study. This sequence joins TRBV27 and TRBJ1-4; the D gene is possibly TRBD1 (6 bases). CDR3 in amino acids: CASSLSGPGEEKLFF. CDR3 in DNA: TGTGCCAGCAGTTTATCAGGGCCAGGGGAGGAAAAACTGTTTTTT.